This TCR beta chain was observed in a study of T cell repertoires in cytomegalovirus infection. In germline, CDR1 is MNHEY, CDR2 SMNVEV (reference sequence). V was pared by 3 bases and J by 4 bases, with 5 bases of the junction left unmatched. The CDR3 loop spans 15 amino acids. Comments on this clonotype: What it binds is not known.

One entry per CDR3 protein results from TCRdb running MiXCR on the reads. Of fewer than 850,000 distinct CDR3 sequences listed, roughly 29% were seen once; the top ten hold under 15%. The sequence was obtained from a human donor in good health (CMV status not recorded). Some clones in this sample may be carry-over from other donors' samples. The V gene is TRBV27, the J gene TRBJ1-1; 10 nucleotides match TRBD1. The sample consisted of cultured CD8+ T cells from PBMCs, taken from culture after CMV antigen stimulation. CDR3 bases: TGTGCCAGCAGTTTTGGGACAGGGGCCTTCACTGAAGCTTTCTTT. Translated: CASSFGTGAFTEAFF.